This T cell receptor (beta chain) was sequenced for a study of CD8 T cells in Susac syndrome. As for the study in general: Patients with Susac syndrome were, at the time of blood collection, therapy-naive, maintained on corticosteroids, or maintained on intravenous immunoglobulin alone.

This CDR3 spans 14 amino acids. J was trimmed by 7 bases and V by 0 bases; bases with no gene match: 0. Germline assignment: CDR1 SGHDT and CDR2 YYEEEE. Study results and limitations: The relatively small number of individuals in the TCR sequencing and HLA analysis was acknowledged by the study. The Susac syndrome CD4+ T cell repertoires displayed no clonal expansion.

The sample holds a few counts of this clonotype. Its antigen remains unidentified. The RNA, roughly 0.45 to 1 ug, was put through reverse transcription using random hexamers. The CDR3 of TCR beta was amplified by immunoSEQ multiplex PCR across 54 Vbeta and 13 Jbeta. MiXCR, run by TCRdb on the immunoSEQ multiplex PCR reads, gives a single entry per CDR3 protein. Altogether 150,000 to 200,000 distinct CDR3 sequences are present, about 91% being singletons, with the ten largest covering approximately 0.09%. The TCR comes from a human donor with Susac syndrome. Sequenced material: CD4+ T cells from PBMCs. The rearrangement uses TRBV5-6 and TRBJ2-1; TRBD2 agrees at 11 bases. The DNA for the CDR3 is TGTGCCAGCAGCTTGGGACTAGCGGGAAATGAGCAGTTCTTC. Amino acid sequence: CASSLGLAGNEQFF.